The rows below give T cell receptor beta chains drawn from one sample of a study of cytomegalovirus exposure and HLA in healthy donors. TCRdb's copy holds only in-frame clones and misses some; the assay was immunoSEQ multiplex PCR. The sample has 90,000 to 100,000 clones, 74% seen once. Sequenced sample: PBMCs. Receptors were obtained from a male donor in good health and CMV-seronegative. CDR3s include the opening cysteine and the closing phenylalanine or tryptophan. Fields, in order: D gene, clone size, J gene, V gene, CDR3 protein, CDR3 DNA. D genes are given only for firm matches. Clone size is not always given. Where it is, it says once, few, many or a class for expanded clones.

>NA|NA|TRBJ1-5|TRBV28
CASRLRGGGSQPQHF
TGTGCCAGCAGATTAAGGGGAGGGGGGAGCCAGCCCCAGCATTTT
>TRBD2|few|TRBJ2-5|TRBV5-4
CASSLGGLASGETQYF
TGTGCCAGCAGCTTGGGCGGACTAGCATCGGGGGAGACCCAGTACTTC
>TRBD1|NA|TRBJ1-5|TRBV7-2
CASSAMTGRNQPQHF
TGTGCCAGCAGCGCAATGACAGGGAGGAATCAGCCCCAGCATTTT
>NA|NA|TRBJ2-1|TRBV28
CASSSTVGRGRSYNEQFF
TGTGCCAGCAGTTCGACCGTTGGCCGGGGTCGGTCCTACAATGAGCAGTTCTTC
>NA|NA|TRBJ1-2|TRBV28
CASSPSGAGDYGYTF
TGTGCCAGCAGTCCCTCCGGGGCGGGGGACTATGGCTACACCTTC
>TRBD1|NA|TRBJ2-1|TRBV6-1
CASITPGGLWNEQFF
TGTGCCAGCATCACCCCAGGGGGTTTATGGAATGAGCAGTTCTTC
>TRBD2|many|TRBJ2-3|TRBV4-2
CASSQETSGSINTQYF
TGTGCCAGCAGCCAAGAGACTAGCGGGAGTATTAATACGCAGTATTTT
>NA|few|TRBJ2-7|TRBV2
CASSEGQGSYEQYF
TGTGCCAGCAGTGAGGGGCAGGGTAGCTACGAGCAGTACTTC
>NA|once|TRBJ2-2|TRBV7-7
CASSLASSGTGELFF
TGTGCTAGCAGCTTAGCGTCGTCGGGTACCGGGGAGCTGTTTTTT
>NA|NA|TRBJ2-1|TRBV25-1
CASSDRDEQFF
TGTGCCAGCAGTGACAGGGATGAGCAGTTCTTC
>TRBD2|NA|TRBJ2-7|TRBV9
CASSPVDRGDRLGQYF
TGTGCCAGCAGCCCCGTAGACCGGGGGGATCGGTTAGGGCAGTACTTC
>TRBD1|NA|TRBJ1-5|TRBV28
CASINLGTGSQPQHF
TGTGCCAGCATAAACCTCGGGACAGGAAGTCAGCCCCAGCATTTT
>NA|NA|TRBJ1-2|TRBV4-1
CASSQAGGLYGYTF
TGCGCCAGCAGCCAAGCGGGGGGCCTCTATGGCTACACCTTC
>TRBD2|NA|TRBJ2-1|TRBV5-1
CASSIGTSAHLYNEQFF
TGCGCCAGCAGCATAGGGACTAGCGCACACCTCTACAATGAGCAGTTCTTC
>NA|few|TRBJ1-2|TRBV5-6
CASSFYYRVNSINYGYTF
TGTGCCAGCAGCTTTTATTACAGGGTGAACAGCATTAACTATGGCTACACCTTC
>TRBD2|NA|TRBJ2-7|TRBV15
CATSREDGREYF
TGTGCCACCAGCAGAGAAGACGGGAGGGAGTACTTC
>NA|NA|TRBJ2-7|TRBV4-1
CASSATSSGGCEQYF
TGCGCCAGCAGCGCGACTAGTTCTGGTGGATGCGAGCAGTACTTC
>TRBD2|NA|TRBJ2-7|TRBV28
CASSLVGLGAVEQYF
TGTGCCAGCAGTTTAGTCGGACTAGGTGCTGTCGAGCAGTACTTC
>NA|NA|TRBJ2-1|TRBV5-1
CASSSEQTTNEQFF
TGCGCCAGCAGCTCGGAGCAGACTACCAATGAGCAGTTCTTC
>TRBD1|NA|TRBJ1-4|TRBV6-5
CASSTDRVTEKLFF
TGTGCCAGCAGTACGGACAGGGTGACTGAAAAACTGTTTTTT
>NA|once|TRBJ1-5|TRBV5-5
CASSLGGTPSSNQPQHF
TGTGCCAGCAGCTTGGGGGGGACACCGTCCAGCAATCAGCCCCAGCATTTT
>NA|NA|TRBJ2-5|TRBV5-1
CASSLAGGHQETQYF
TGCGCCAGCAGCTTGGCTGGCGGGCACCAAGAGACCCAGTACTTC
>NA|NA|TRBJ2-3|TRBV4-2
CASSQETKPRTDTQYF
TGTGCCAGCAGCCAAGAGACAAAGCCCCGCACAGATACGCAGTATTTT
>NA|NA|TRBJ1-6|TRBV30
CAWSSTLGPIDSPLHF
TGTGCCTGGAGTTCTACCCTGGGGCCGATAGATTCACCCCTCCACTTT
>NA|once|TRBJ2-7|TRBV4-1
CASSQGGQGTYEQYF
TGCGCCAGCAGCCAAGGGGGCCAGGGGACCTACGAGCAGTACTTC
>NA|once|TRBJ2-5|TRBV6-1
CASRDRAYQETQYF
TGTGCCAGCAGGGACAGAGCGTACCAAGAGACCCAGTACTTC
>TRBD2|NA|TRBJ2-7|TRBV10-3
CAISDFETSGSGYEQYF
TGTGCCATCAGTGATTTCGAGACTAGCGGGAGCGGGTACGAGCAGTACTTC
>NA|NA|TRBJ2-7|TRBV29-1
CSAQGTIRTEQYF
TGCAGCGCTCAGGGGACTATCAGGACCGAGCAGTACTTC
>TRBD1|NA|TRBJ1-4|TRBV7-2
CASRSGQGREKLFF
TGTGCCAGCAGGTCCGGACAGGGGAGAGAAAAACTGTTTTTT
>NA|NA|TRBJ1-2|TRBV5-1
CASSPAGGDYGYTF
TGCGCCAGCAGCCCCGCGGGGGGGGACTATGGCTACACCTTC
>TRBD1|NA|TRBJ1-4|TRBV19
CASSIGTGGGDEKLFF
TGTGCCAGTAGTATAGGTACAGGGGGTGGCGATGAAAAACTGTTTTTT